This TCR beta chain was recorded in a study of cytomegalovirus exposure and HLA in healthy donors. The wider study: Genotyping of 300 to 450 donors showed that approximately 83% belonged to the Caucasian-associated ancestry cluster. The study's findings and limits: TCR beta chain V- and J-gene trimming was linked, in a later analysis, to a missense variant in DCLRE1C. Later analysis found that TCR beta chains associated with HLA were more clonally expanded than other, equally common chains.

Concerning this clone itself: Its antigen is unknown.

PCR was performed using 60 Vbeta and 13 Jbeta primers. Per the study methods: There were around 80 million unique TCR beta chains by a later count, and about 11 million of them were shared. The table came from immunoSEQ multiplex PCR; TCRdb's copy has only in-frame clones and leaves some out. V and J calls and clone size come straight from that table; D and trimming were deduced from the DNA. The sample has 100,000 or so clones, roughly 84% seen once. CDR1 is MGHDK, CDR2 SYGVNS, per germline. Trimming pared 2 bases from V and 0 bases from J, leaving 5 bases between. The CDR3 consists of 13 residues. The rearrangement uses TRBV25-1 and TRBJ2-7; unclear D gene. The material sequenced was PBMCs. The TCR sequence derives from a woman between 18 and 30 years old in good health and CMV-seronegative. In DNA form, the CDR3 reads TGTGCCAGCAGTGAAACAGCCTCCTACGAGCAGTACTTC. Translating gives CASSETASYEQYF.